This T cell receptor beta chain emerged from a study of T cell repertoires in aging, cancer and after chemotherapy. Study information: Six age groups, ranging from 30 or younger to 70 or older, included the donors.

TRB rearrangements spanning V, D and J were amplified using mixed TRB-A/B primers. TCRdb recomputed calls from the multiplex PCR reads with MiXCR, one row per CDR3 protein. There are about a thousand distinct CDR3 sequences in the sample; 25% to 30% occur only once, and about a fifth lies in the top ten. TCR beta rearrangements were amplified from peripheral blood genomic DNA. This clonotype is medium-sized in the sample. The antigen remains unidentified. The CDR3 is 16 amino acids. V shed 1 base and J shed 1 base, with 11 bases lying between them. Looked up from germline, CDR1 is SGHNT and CDR2 is YYREEE (reference sequence). Broader study findings: Healthy donors lost TCR diversity with age mainly through richness, cancer patients through richness and evenness.

The receptor's source is a human donor with a solid tumor. The sample comprised blood. V gene TRBV5-4 combines with J gene TRBJ2-2; D is possibly TRBD2 (6 bases). The CDR3 region has the DNA TGTGCCAGCAGCTTGACGGCGGGAAAGAACACCGGGGAGCTGTTTTTT. Its protein product is CASSLTAGKNTGELFF.